Each of the 26 T cell receptor beta chains below was sequenced from the same sample in a study of blood T cell repertoires in COVID-19. Sequenced by immunoSEQ multiplex PCR; TCRdb stores in-frame clones only, minus some. The repertoire holds hundreds of thousands of clones, with about 89% as singletons. The material sequenced was peripheral blood. The source is a woman in her twenties or thirties with acute or convalescent COVID-19.

The gene calls are TRBV30 and TRBJ2-4, with 8 bases aligning to TRBD1. V was pared by 1 base and J by 3 bases, with 5 bases of the junction left unmatched. The CDR3 has 15 residues. Germline V CDR1 and CDR2: GTSNPN, SVGIG (reference sequence). CDR3: CAWSAGQGVKNIQYF. The CDR3 DNA sequence: TGTGCCTGGAGTGCCGGACAGGGCGTCAAAAACATTCAGTACTTC. The variable domain in full, with the rest retrieved from reference TRBV30 and TRBJ2-4, is SQTIHQWPATLVQPVGSPLSLECTVEGTSNPNLYWYRQAAGRGLQLLFYSVGIGQISSEVPQNLSASRPQDRQFILSSKKLLLSDSGFYLCAWSAGQGVKNIQYFGAGTRLSVL.

The chain joins TRBV2 to TRBJ2-5; possible D gene TRBD2, 6 bases. Trimming pared 6 bases from V and 4 bases from J, leaving 18 bases between. The CDR3 totals 15 residues. The germline V gene has CDR1 SNHLY and CDR2 FYNNEI. CDR3 in DNA: TGTGCCAGCAGGGGGGGTTTTTTGCGGCCAGAGACCCAGTACTTC. Its translation: CASRGGFLRPETQYF.

This chain links TRBV29-1 with TRBJ2-5; D possibly corresponds to TRBD1 (6 bases). CDR1 and CDR2 (germline): SQVTM, ANQGSEA. V lost 6 bases to trimming and J lost 5 bases, with 13 bases between them. CDR3 length: 12 amino acids. CDR3 protein: CSVTRGWETQYF. CDR3 nucleotides: TGCAGCGTGACCAGGGGTTGGGAGACCCAGTACTTC. Looking up the rest from reference TRBV29-1 and TRBJ2-5 gives the full variable domain: SAVISQKPSRDICQRGTSLTIQCQVDSQVTMMFWYRQQPGQSLTLIATANQGSEATYESGFVIDKFPISRPNLTFSTLTVSNMSPEDSSIYLCSVTRGWETQYFGPGTRLLVL.

The chain combines TRBV7-3 with TRBJ2-3, with a possible D match to TRBD2 (6 bases). V dropped 5 bases and J dropped 3 bases, with 15 bases sitting between them. Germline lookup yields CDR1 SGHTA and CDR2 FQGTGA. The CDR3 runs to 15 residues. The CDR3, as DNA: TGTGCCAGCAGCGACCGGAGGGGCGGGACAGATACGCAGTATTTT. Protein: CASSDRRGGTDTQYF. The full variable domain, in which reference TRBV7-3 and TRBJ2-3 provide the parts outside the CDR3, is GAGVSQTPSNKVTEKGKYVELRCDPISGHTALYWYRQSLGQGPEFLIYFQGTGAADDSGLPNDRFFAVRPEGSVSTLKIQRTERGDSAVYLCASSDRRGGTDTQYFGPGTRLTVL.

This clone has more than one count but fewer than ten. The rearrangement uses TRBV19 and TRBJ2-1; 7 nucleotides align to TRBD2. This CDR3 spans 12 amino acids. CDR1 is LNHDA and CDR2 is SQIVND in the germline V gene (reference sequence). With V trimmed by 9 bases and J by 8 bases, 7 bases remained unmatched. CDR3 residues: CASRGLEDEQFF. DNA for the CDR3: TGTGCCAGCAGAGGACTAGAGGATGAGCAGTTCTTC.

The chain joins TRBV5-1 to TRBJ1-6, with 7 bases matching TRBD1. Per germline, CDR1 SGHRS and CDR2 YFSETQ. This CDR3 is 17 amino acids long. Trimming at V came to 2 bases and at J to 6 bases, leaving 11 bases not matched to a gene. The CDR3 is CASSLFTPRDSNSPLHF. The CDR3 nucleotides are TGCGCCAGCAGCTTATTTACCCCGCGGGACAGTAATTCACCCCTCCACTTT.

The chain combines TRBV6-1 with TRBJ2-5; 7 bases line up with TRBD1. The germline gives CDR1 MNHNS, CDR2 SASEGT. The CDR3 is 17 residues long. The V gene end was trimmed by 1 base and the J gene end by 2 bases; junction bases not matched to a gene: 10. CDR3 loop: CASSEGPAGTEQETQYF. Written as DNA, the CDR3 is TGTGCCAGCAGTGAAGGACCTGCCGGGACAGAACAAGAGACCCAGTACTTC.

The rearrangement uses TRBV6-5 and TRBJ2-3, with D hard to call. With 6 bases removed from V and 0 bases from J, the gap between germline ends came to 10 bases. Germline CDR1 reads MNHEY; CDR2 reads SVGAGI. The CDR3 sequence is 14 residues long. The CDR3 coding sequence is TGTGCCAGCAGGACAAAACCTAGCACAGATACGCAGTATTTT. Its protein product is CASRTKPSTDTQYF.

CDR3 residues: CASSLSRGSNQPQHF. CDR3 DNA: TGTGCCAGCAGTTTATCGCGGGGTTCCAATCAGCCCCAGCATTTT. J is TRBJ1-5 and V is TRBV27; no definite D call. Looked up from germline, CDR1 is MNHEY and CDR2 is SMNVEV (reference sequence). Trimming pared 0 bases from V and 3 bases from J, leaving 9 bases between. The length of the CDR3 is 15 residues.

The V and J genes are TRBV6-6 and TRBJ1-3; D gene ambiguous. V was cut by 5 bases and J by 0 bases, with 17 bases left in between. The CDR3 sequence is 17 residues long. Looked up from germline, CDR1 is MNHNY and CDR2 is SVGAGI (reference sequence). The CDR3: CASSPFSGKSSGNTIYF. The CDR3 DNA follows: TGTGCCAGCAGTCCGTTTTCTGGCAAAAGCTCTGGAAACACCATATATTTT.

The chain uses TRBV28 and TRBJ1-3; possible D gene TRBD1, 6 bases. Trimming cost V 2 bases and J 5 bases, with 13 bases left between them. This CDR3 has 15 amino acids. In germline, CDR1 is MDHEN, CDR2 SYDVKM. CDR3 loop: CASSLGGSYRNTIYF. The DNA of the CDR3 is TGTGCCAGCAGTTTAGGGGGCTCGTATCGAAACACCATATATTTT.

This clone appeared a single time. Germline and junction disagree at one end, which may indicate a read error. J is TRBJ1-5 and V is TRBV28; 8 bases map to TRBD1. Germline V gene lookup returns CDR1 MDHEN and CDR2 SYDVKM. The length of the CDR3 is 14 residues. The CDR3 here is CASSLGTGKQPQHF. CDR3 bases: TGTGCCAGCAGTTTAGGGACAGGCAAACAGCCCCAGCATTTT.

This chain uses TRBV6-5 with TRBJ1-5; 8 bases are a match to TRBD1. The trim removed 7 bases at V and 3 bases at J, leaving 8 bases unmatched. The germline CDR1 and CDR2 sequences are MNHEY and SVGAGI. The CDR3 is 15 amino acids. CDR3 region: CASNTAGGVNQPQHF. The CDR3 bases are TGTGCCAGCAACACCGCAGGGGGCGTCAATCAGCCCCAGCATTTT.

The chain combines TRBV5-1 with TRBJ2-1; TRBD1 might be the D (6 bases). Germline assignment: CDR1 SGHRS and CDR2 YFSETQ. Trimming shortened V by 5 bases and J by 0 bases, and 15 bases separated the two germline ends. The CDR3 spans 16 residues. The DNA of the CDR3 is TGCGCCAGCAGTAGGATGGGGGCCAGCTCCTACAATGAGCAGTTCTTC. Protein: CASSRMGASSYNEQFF.

The chain uses TRBV9 and TRBJ1-6; D uncertain. V was shortened by 3 bases and J by 9 bases, with 19 bases between the two germline ends. This CDR3 has 16 residues. Germline assignment: CDR1 SGDLS and CDR2 YYNGEE. CDR3 sequence (DNA): TGTGCCAGCAGCGCCCACAAAACAGTGAGCGGTTCACCCCTCCACTTT. It specifies CASSAHKTVSGSPLHF.

V gene TRBV2 combines with J gene TRBJ1-4; unclear D gene. V was pared by 1 base and J by 2 bases, with 14 bases between. The CDR3 is 17 residues long. Germline CDR1 reads SNHLY; CDR2 reads FYNNEI. Here the CDR3 reads CASSEVREWETNEKLFF. The CDR3 DNA reads TGTGCCAGCAGTGAAGTGAGGGAGTGGGAGACTAATGAAAAACTGTTTTTT.

J is TRBJ2-1 and V is TRBV4-1; 14 bases are shared with TRBD2. The CDR3 spans 17 residues. CDR1 is MGHRA, CDR2 YSYEKL, per germline. V gave up 1 base and J gave up 5 bases; unmatched junction bases: 4. The CDR3 bases are TGCGCCAGCAGCCAAGCTGCGACTAGCGGGGGGGACAATGAGCAGTTCTTC. This encodes CASSQAATSGGDNEQFF.

J is TRBJ1-3 and V is TRBV6-5, with 7 bases fitting TRBD1. The CDR3 is 14 amino acids. Trimming cost V 6 bases and J 4 bases; bases outside gene matches: 6. In germline, CDR1 is MNHEY, CDR2 SVGAGI. CDR3 nucleotides: TGTGCCAGCAGGGAGGCAGGGGGGGGAAACACCATATATTTT. Protein sequence: CASREAGGGNTIYF.

The rearrangement uses TRBV20-1 and TRBJ1-5; weak D call: TRBD1 (6 bases). Looked up from germline, CDR1 is DFQATT and CDR2 is SNEGSKA (reference sequence). The CDR3 is made up of 13 amino acids. V was clipped by 3 bases and J by 4 bases, with 10 bases between them. The CDR3 loop reads CSASKDSNQPQHF. The CDR3 DNA is TGCAGTGCTAGTAAGGACAGTAATCAGCCCCAGCATTTT.

The chain links TRBV6-5 to TRBJ1-1; a possible D gene is TRBD1 (5 bases). Trimming removed 6 bases at V and 1 base at J, with 12 bases between. Germline V gene lookup returns CDR1 MNHEY and CDR2 SVGAGI. This CDR3 is built from 14 residues. The CDR3 loop reads CASRPGHSNTEAFF. The CDR3 DNA is TGTGCCAGCAGACCAGGGCATTCGAACACTGAAGCTTTCTTT.

The chain uses TRBV6-1 and TRBJ2-3, with D unresolved. The ends were cut back, 1 base at V and 6 bases at J, with 14 bases in the middle. There are 15 residues in the CDR3. Germline V lookup: CDR1 MNHNS, CDR2 SASEGT. The CDR3 sequence is CASSEVSTPPDTQYF. CDR3 nucleotide sequence: TGTGCCAGCAGTGAAGTTTCTACTCCCCCGGATACGCAGTATTTT.

The V gene is TRBV12-3 or TRBV12-4, the J gene TRBJ1-5; D gene ambiguous. The CDR3 is made up of 12 amino acids. Trimming removed 2 bases at V and 11 bases at J, with 10 bases between. The chain's CDR3 is CASSLLSGAQHF. Written as DNA, the CDR3 is TGTGCCAGCAGTTTATTATCCGGGGCCCAGCATTTT.

The CDR3 nucleotides are TGTGCCAGCAGTGAAGCGTCAGCCTACGAGCAGTACTTC. It yields the protein CASSEASAYEQYF. The chain couples TRBV2 to TRBJ2-7; no reliable D call. Trimming shortened V by 0 bases and J by 2 bases, and 5 bases separated the two germline ends. This CDR3 is 13 amino acids long. Looked up from germline, CDR1 is SNHLY and CDR2 is FYNNEI.

V gene TRBV5-1 combines with J gene TRBJ2-1; 11 positions agree with TRBD2. This CDR3 spans 16 amino acids. In germline, CDR1 is SGHRS, CDR2 YFSETQ. The V gene end was trimmed by 4 bases and the J gene end by 2 bases; junction bases not matched to a gene: 5. CDR3 amino acids: CASSHTSGGAYNEQFF. Written as DNA, the CDR3 is TGCGCCAGCAGCCACACTAGCGGGGGTGCCTACAATGAGCAGTTCTTC.

The chain combines TRBV6-1 with TRBJ2-7, with D possibly TRBD1 on 5 matching bases. V dropped 3 bases and J dropped 6 bases, with 18 bases sitting between them. Germline V gene sequence: CDR1 MNHNS, CDR2 SASEGT. The CDR3 has 15 amino acids. In nucleotides, the CDR3 is TGTGCCAGCAGTGATTGGGGCAGGGTGAGAGGCGAGCAGTACTTC. Translation: CASSDWGRVRGEQYF.

The chain is built from TRBV18 and TRBJ1-1; D ambiguous. Deletions cut 0 bases from V and 1 base from J, with 9 bases between. The CDR3 contains 15 residues. The germline V gene has CDR1 KGHSH and CDR2 LQKENI. Here the CDR3 DNA reads TGTGCCAGCTCACCACCAACAATATGGAACACTGAAGCTTTCTTT. Translation gives CASSPPTIWNTEAFF. The full variable domain, with the rest looked up from reference TRBV18 and TRBJ1-1, is NAGVMQNPRHLVRRRGQEARLRCSPMKGHSHVYWYRQLPEEGLKFMVYLQKENIIDESGMPKERFSAEFPKEGPSILRIQQVVRGDSAAYFCASSPPTIWNTEAFFGQGTRLTVV.